The 24 T cell receptor beta chains in this list originate from one sample, sequenced in a study of blood T cells in healthy people across ages. For the second PCR, which ran for roughly 7 to 11 cycles, a sample-barcoded 5' primer and a J-beta primer mix were used. TCRdb passed the 5' RACE reads through MiXCR, listing each CDR3 protein once. The sample has some 800,000 distinct CDR3 sequences, 20% to 25% seen once. The same sample was also used in a study of T cells of mothers and their children.

The sequenced material came from blood. These receptors were collected from a boy between 5 and 17 years old in good health.

The rearrangement uses TRBV12-3 or TRBV12-4 and TRBJ1-1; no definite D call. The germline V and J ends were trimmed by 5 bases and 6 bases, with 13 bases remaining between them. CDR3 length: 13 amino acids. The CDR3 spells CASSPGVSAEAFF. The CDR3, as DNA: TGTGCCAGCAGTCCCGGGGTTAGCGCTGAAGCTTTCTTT.

The gene calls are TRBV4-3 and TRBJ1-6; D gene unclear. The CDR3 is 17 residues long. In germline, CDR1 is LGHNA, CDR2 YSLEER. The V gene lost 0 bases and the J gene lost 0 bases, with 9 bases spanning the gap. The CDR3 region is CASSQEMGSSYNSPLHF. CDR3 DNA sequence: TGCGCCAGCAGCCAAGAGATGGGAAGCTCCTATAATTCACCCCTCCACTTT.

The chain is built from TRBV4-1 and TRBJ1-4, with TRBD1 as a possible D gene (6 bases). This CDR3 is built from 17 residues. V was cut by 1 base and J by 7 bases, with 19 bases left in between. The germline gives CDR1 MGHRA, CDR2 YSYEKL. This chain's CDR3 is CASSQAVDMGASEKLFF. The CDR3 DNA reads TGCGCCAGCAGCCAAGCGGTCGACATGGGGGCGTCTGAAAAACTGTTTTTT.

The chain couples TRBV29-1 to TRBJ2-5, with D possibly being TRBD1 or TRBD2 (6 bases each). Between the trimmed V and J ends, which lost 7 bases and 2 bases, there was a span of 8 bases. The CDR3 runs to 11 residues. From germline, CDR1 is SQVTM and CDR2 ANQGSEA. CDR3 region: CSGGAQETQYF. CDR3 DNA: TGCAGCGGGGGGGCGCAAGAGACCCAGTACTTC.

This clonotype has ten or more counts. This chain uses TRBV7-2 with TRBJ2-7; 7 bases map to TRBD1. V lost 6 bases to trimming and J lost 2 bases; unmatched junction nucleotides: 10. This CDR3 is 15 amino acids long. CDR1 SGHTA and CDR2 FQGNSA come from the germline V gene. In DNA form, the CDR3 reads TGTGCCAGCAGACTAGGGACAGACGATCCCTACGAGCAGTACTTC. As protein: CASRLGTDDPYEQYF.

This sequence joins TRBV20-1 and TRBJ2-7, with 11 nucleotides matching TRBD1. The V and J ends lost 0 bases and 3 bases, in that order; junction bases with no gene match: 1. Germline CDR1 DFQATT, CDR2 SNEGSKA (reference sequence). This CDR3 is 14 amino acids long. The CDR3 spells CSAREDRGRYEQYF. CDR3 sequence (DNA): TGCAGTGCTAGAGAGGACAGGGGGCGCTACGAGCAGTACTTC.

This clonotype came up a few times. The V call is TRBV12-3 or TRBV12-4, the J call TRBJ2-1; 10 nucleotides align to TRBD1. Losses at the gene ends were 3 bases for V and 5 bases for J; bases not matched to a gene: 4. The CDR3 runs to 15 residues. The CDR3 nucleotides are TGTGCCAGCAGTTTGGACAGGGGGTTCGACAATGAGCAGTTCTTC. Its translation is CASSLDRGFDNEQFF.

This clonotype was counted only a few times. The junction departs from the called germline gene at one end, perhaps through a read error. The rearrangement uses TRBV6-5 and TRBJ1-1, with D perhaps matching TRBD1 (5 bases). Looked up from germline, CDR1 is MNHEY and CDR2 is SVGAGI. The CDR3 is made up of 13 amino acids. The CDR3 sequence is CASSLGTGTKAFF. The CDR3 DNA reads as TGTGCCAGCAGCCTCGGGACCGGCACTAAAGCTTTCTTT.

This clonotype occurred a few times. The gene calls are TRBV12-3 or TRBV12-4 and TRBJ2-1; a weak D match, TRBD1 (5 bases). The end of the DNA aligns better with TRBJ2-5, so the J call may be wrong. The CDR3 loop spans 17 amino acids. The chain's CDR3 is CASSLSILGVPKETQYF. The CDR3, as DNA: TGTGCCAGCAGTTTGTCGATTCTAGGGGTTCCTAAAGAGACCCAGTACTTC.

The V gene is TRBV12-3 or TRBV12-4, the J gene TRBJ2-7, with no clear D. Trimming pared 6 bases from V and 2 bases from J, leaving 11 bases between. The CDR3 covers 13 residues. CDR3 nucleotides: TGTGCCAGCAGGTCCGTTAGCACCTACGAGCAGTACTTC. It specifies CASRSVSTYEQYF.

In its sample, this clonotype was seen a few times. J is TRBJ2-4 and V is TRBV6-6, with 9 bases aligning to TRBD1. Trimming removed 4 bases from V and 7 bases from J; junction bases left unmatched: 8. Germline V CDR1 and CDR2: MNHNY, SVGAGI (reference sequence). The CDR3 extends over 15 amino acids. The CDR3 sequence: CASSSTGGADNIQYF. Here the CDR3 DNA reads TGTGCCAGCAGTTCCACAGGGGGCGCGGATAACATTCAGTACTTC.

This clonotype was detected only a few times. V usage is TRBV7-9 and J usage is TRBJ2-5, with D perhaps TRBD1 or TRBD2 (8 bases each). In germline, CDR1 is SEHNR, CDR2 FQNEAQ (reference sequence). This CDR3 spans 15 amino acids. V was clipped by 3 bases and J by 7 bases, with 18 bases between them. CDR3 sequence reads: CASSFLTGAGGTQYF. The CDR3 DNA reads TGTGCCAGCAGCTTCCTGACAGGGGCGGGGGGGACCCAGTACTTC.

This clonotype was seen more than once but under ten times. The V and J genes are TRBV29-1 and TRBJ2-5; D is possibly TRBD1 (6 bases). V dropped 8 bases and J dropped 3 bases, with 16 bases sitting between them. Germline V gene data show CDR1 as SQVTM and CDR2 as ANQGSEA. This CDR3 has 13 amino acids. The chain's CDR3 is CSSLGRGEETQYF. For the CDR3, the DNA is TGCAGCAGCTTGGGCAGGGGCGAAGAGACCCAGTACTTC.

The chain recombines TRBV27 with TRBJ2-7; D gene ambiguous. V lost 3 bases and J 4 bases, leaving 16 bases between the germline ends. The CDR3 loop spans 15 amino acids. CDR1 and CDR2 from the germline V gene are MNHEY and SMNVEV (reference sequence). CDR3 residues: CASSFDGQETYEQYF. In DNA form, the CDR3 reads TGTGCCAGCAGTTTTGACGGGCAGGAGACTTACGAGCAGTACTTC.

The chain recombines TRBV7-2 with TRBJ2-5; either TRBD1 or TRBD2 may fit D (5 bases each). Germline CDR1 and CDR2: SGHTA and FQGNSA. Trimming took off 2 bases at V and 6 bases at J, with 16 bases between the two ends. The CDR3 contains 15 residues. This CDR3 is CASSLITNGAKTQYF. The CDR3 bases are TGTGCCAGCAGCTTAATAACTAACGGGGCCAAGACCCAGTACTTC.

V gene TRBV11-2 combines with J gene TRBJ2-7, with D possibly matching TRBD1 (5 bases). The J call may be faulty, since TRBJ2-1 better matches the DNA end. The length of the CDR3 is 14 residues. Germline-derived CDR1 and CDR2 are SGHAT and FQNNGV. CDR3 region: CASSFGAPKDEQFF. In DNA form, the CDR3 reads TGTGCCAGCAGTTTTGGGGCCCCTAAGGATGAGCAGTTCTTC.

This clonotype was seen a few times. The rearrangement uses TRBV10-3 and TRBJ2-5; D is ambiguous. Germline V gives CDR1 ENHRY, CDR2 SYGVKD. The CDR3 totals 11 residues. V was trimmed by 10 bases and J by 2 bases, leaving 8 bases between them. CDR3 DNA: TGTGCCACGGCCCAGCAAGAGACCCAGTACTTC. Amino acids: CATAQQETQYF.

This chain connects TRBV7-9 to TRBJ1-1; D is perhaps TRBD1 (5 bases). In germline, CDR1 is SEHNR, CDR2 FQNEAQ (reference sequence). V was trimmed by 8 bases and J by 0 bases, leaving 13 bases between them. The CDR3 is 14 residues long. Here the CDR3 DNA reads TGTGCCAGCGCCAGGGCCTACATGAACACTGAAGCTTTCTTT. Amino acid sequence: CASARAYMNTEAFF.

This clonotype was detected only a few times. The gene calls are TRBV12-3 or TRBV12-4 and TRBJ2-1; possible D gene TRBD2, 6 bases. The CDR3 is 15 amino acids. The V end lost 4 bases, the J end lost 4 bases, and 14 bases lay between the germline ends. As DNA, the CDR3 is TGTGCCAGCAGTTCCGAGACTAGTCCGTACAATGAGCAGTTCTTC. Amino acid sequence: CASSSETSPYNEQFF.

CDR3 in DNA: TGTGCCAGCAGCTTCGGGACAGGGGGTCTCGGGGCCTACGAGCAGTACTTC. Residues: CASSFGTGGLGAYEQYF. This sequence joins TRBV7-9 and TRBJ2-7, with TRBD1 matching over 11 bases. The CDR3 is 17 amino acids. Germline lookup yields CDR1 SEHNR and CDR2 FQNEAQ (reference sequence). With 3 bases clipped from V and 2 bases from J, the junction kept 9 bases outside the gene matches.

This clonotype showed up just a few times. V usage is TRBV7-9 and J usage is TRBJ2-5; TRBD1 matches 9 bases. The J call may be wrong; the DNA end is better matched by TRBJ2-7. Germline-derived CDR1 and CDR2 are SEHNR and FQNEAQ (reference sequence). The CDR3 is 16 residues long. The CDR3 loop reads CASSPGPGTGSPEQYF. CDR3 DNA sequence: TGTGCCAGCAGCCCCGGACCCGGGACAGGGTCTCCCGAGCAGTACTTC.

Remarks on this clonotype: Relative to the germline gene, one junction end is altered; a read error may explain this. This sequence joins TRBV7-9 and TRBJ2-7; TRBD1 matches at 7 bases. The length of the CDR3 is 15 residues. Looked up from germline, CDR1 is SEHNR and CDR2 is FQNEAQ (reference sequence). The CDR3 reads CAGSLGGLNNYEQYF. The CDR3 DNA reads as TGTGCCGGCAGCTTAGGGGGCCTGAACAACTACGAGCAGTACTTC.

The V gene is TRBV6-2 or TRBV6-3, the J gene TRBJ1-1; no reliable D call. Germline CDR1 is MNHEY and CDR2 is SVGEGT. The CDR3 sequence is 17 residues long. The V end was cut by 0 bases, the J end by 2 bases, with 16 bases between. CDR3 in amino acids: CASSYSSPEWGNTEAFF. CDR3 in DNA: TGTGCCAGCAGTTACTCGAGCCCTGAGTGGGGTAACACTGAAGCTTTCTTT.

This clonotype has ten or more counts. The chain links TRBV5-1 to TRBJ2-7; a possible D gene is TRBD2 (6 bases). The CDR3 length is 13 residues. Per germline, CDR1 SGHRS and CDR2 YFSETQ. The V end lost 6 bases, the J end lost 3 bases, and 13 bases lay between the germline ends. Written as DNA, the CDR3 is TGCGCCAGCACTGGCGTCGGGGGCTACGAGCAGTACTTC. It is translated as CASTGVGGYEQYF. Using reference TRBV5-1 and TRBJ2-7 for the parts outside the CDR3, the full variable domain is KAGVTQTPRYLIKTRGQQVTLSCSPISGHRSVSWYQQTPGQGLQFLFEYFSETQRNKGNFPGRFSGRQFSNSRSEMNVSTLELGDSALYLCASTGVGGYEQYFGPGTRLTVT.